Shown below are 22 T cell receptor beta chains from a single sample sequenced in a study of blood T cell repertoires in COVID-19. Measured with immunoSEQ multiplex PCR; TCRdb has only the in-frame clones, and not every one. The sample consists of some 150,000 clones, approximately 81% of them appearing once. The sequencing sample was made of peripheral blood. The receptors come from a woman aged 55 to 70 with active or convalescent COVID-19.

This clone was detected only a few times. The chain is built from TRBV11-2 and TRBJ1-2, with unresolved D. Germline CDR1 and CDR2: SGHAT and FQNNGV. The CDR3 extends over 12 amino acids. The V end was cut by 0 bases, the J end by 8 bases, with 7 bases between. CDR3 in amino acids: CASSLERWGYTF. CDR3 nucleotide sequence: TGTGCCAGCAGCTTAGAGCGTTGGGGCTACACCTTC.

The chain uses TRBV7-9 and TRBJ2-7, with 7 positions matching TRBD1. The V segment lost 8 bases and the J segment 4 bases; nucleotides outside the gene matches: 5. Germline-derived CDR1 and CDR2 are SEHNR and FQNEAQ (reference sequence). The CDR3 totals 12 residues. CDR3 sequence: CASEDRVYEQYF. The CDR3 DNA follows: TGTGCCAGCGAAGACAGGGTATACGAGCAGTACTTC.

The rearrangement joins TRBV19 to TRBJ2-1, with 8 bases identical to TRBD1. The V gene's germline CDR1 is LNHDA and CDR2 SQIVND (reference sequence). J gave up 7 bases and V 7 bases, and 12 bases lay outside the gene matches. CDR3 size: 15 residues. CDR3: CASTIDRGWRNEQFF. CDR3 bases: TGTGCCAGTACCATCGACAGGGGATGGAGGAATGAGCAGTTCTTC.

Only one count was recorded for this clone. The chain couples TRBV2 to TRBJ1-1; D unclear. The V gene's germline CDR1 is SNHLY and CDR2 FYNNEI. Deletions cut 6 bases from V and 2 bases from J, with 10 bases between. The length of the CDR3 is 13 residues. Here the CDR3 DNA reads TGTGCCAGCAGGGCGGAGTTAAACACTGAAGCTTTCTTT. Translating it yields CASRAELNTEAFF.

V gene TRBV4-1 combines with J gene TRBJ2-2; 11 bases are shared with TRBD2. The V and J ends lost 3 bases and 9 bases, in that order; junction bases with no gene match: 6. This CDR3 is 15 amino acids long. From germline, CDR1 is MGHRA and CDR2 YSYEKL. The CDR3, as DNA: TGCGCCAGCAGCCAGGACGGGACTAGCGGCAGGGAGCTGTTTTTT. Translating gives CASSQDGTSGRELFF.

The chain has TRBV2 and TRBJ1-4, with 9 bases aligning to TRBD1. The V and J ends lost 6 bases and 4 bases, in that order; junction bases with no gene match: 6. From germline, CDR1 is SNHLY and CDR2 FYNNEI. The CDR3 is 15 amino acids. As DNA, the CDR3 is TGTGCCAGCAGCGGACAGGGGAGGAGTAATGAAAAACTGTTTTTT. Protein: CASSGQGRSNEKLFF.

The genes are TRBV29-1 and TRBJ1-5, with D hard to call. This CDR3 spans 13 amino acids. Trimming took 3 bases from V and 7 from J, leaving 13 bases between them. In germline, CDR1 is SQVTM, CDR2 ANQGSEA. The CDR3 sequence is CSVERVEEQPQHF. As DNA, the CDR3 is TGCAGCGTTGAGAGGGTAGAGGAGCAGCCCCAGCATTTT.

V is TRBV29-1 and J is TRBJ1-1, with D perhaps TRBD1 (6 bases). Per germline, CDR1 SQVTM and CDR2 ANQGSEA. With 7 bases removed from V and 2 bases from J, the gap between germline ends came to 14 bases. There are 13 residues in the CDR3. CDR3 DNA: TGCAGCGCCTGGACAGTCGAAAACACTGAAGCTTTCTTT. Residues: CSAWTVENTEAFF.

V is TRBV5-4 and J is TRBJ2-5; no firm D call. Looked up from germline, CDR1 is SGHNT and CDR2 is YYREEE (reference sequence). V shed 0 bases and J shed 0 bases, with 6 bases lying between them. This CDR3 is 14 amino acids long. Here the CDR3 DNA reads TGTGCCAGCAGCTTGGTCCCTCACCAAGAGACCCAGTACTTC. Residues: CASSLVPHQETQYF.

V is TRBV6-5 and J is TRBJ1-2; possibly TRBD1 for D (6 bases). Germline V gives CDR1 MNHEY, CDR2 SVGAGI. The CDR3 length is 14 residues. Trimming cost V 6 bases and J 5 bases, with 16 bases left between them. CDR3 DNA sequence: TGTGCCAGCAGCGCCACAGGGCCAGTTTATGGCTACACCTTC. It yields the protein CASSATGPVYGYTF.

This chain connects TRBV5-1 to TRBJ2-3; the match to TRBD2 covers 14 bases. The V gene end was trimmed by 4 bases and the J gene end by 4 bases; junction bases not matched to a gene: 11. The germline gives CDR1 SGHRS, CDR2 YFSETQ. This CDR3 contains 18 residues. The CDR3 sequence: CASSNPGLAGVSSDTQYF. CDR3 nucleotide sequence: TGCGCCAGCAGCAATCCGGGACTAGCGGGAGTGTCGTCAGATACGCAGTATTTT.

DNA of the CDR3: TGTGCCAGCAGCGACCGGGACAGGGGGTCAGATACGCAGTATTTT. Translation: CASSDRDRGSDTQYF. The chain employs TRBV3-1 (or the pseudogene TRBV3-2) and TRBJ2-3; TRBD1 agrees at 11 bases. With V trimmed by 5 bases and J by 4 bases, 5 bases remained unmatched. CDR1 and CDR2 (germline): LGHDT, YNNKEL (reference sequence). The CDR3 length is 15 residues.

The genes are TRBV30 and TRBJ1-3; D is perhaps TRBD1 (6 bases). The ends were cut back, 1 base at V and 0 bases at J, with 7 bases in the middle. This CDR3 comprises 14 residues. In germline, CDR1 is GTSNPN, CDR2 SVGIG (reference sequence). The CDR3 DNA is TGTGCCTGGAGTGGACAGGACTCTGGAAACACCATATATTTT. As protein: CAWSGQDSGNTIYF.

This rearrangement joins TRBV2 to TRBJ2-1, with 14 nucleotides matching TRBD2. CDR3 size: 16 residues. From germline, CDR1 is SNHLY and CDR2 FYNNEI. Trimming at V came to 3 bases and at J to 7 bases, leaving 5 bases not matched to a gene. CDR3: CASSDPTSGGANEQFF. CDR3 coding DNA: TGTGCCAGCAGTGATCCGACTAGCGGGGGGGCAAATGAGCAGTTCTTC.

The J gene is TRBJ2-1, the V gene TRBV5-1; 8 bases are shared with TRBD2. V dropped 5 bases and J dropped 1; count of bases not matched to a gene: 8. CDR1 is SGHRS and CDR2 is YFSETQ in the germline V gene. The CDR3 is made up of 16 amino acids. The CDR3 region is CASSSGLVSSYNEQFF. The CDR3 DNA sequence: TGCGCCAGCAGTTCGGGACTAGTCTCTTCCTACAATGAGCAGTTCTTC.

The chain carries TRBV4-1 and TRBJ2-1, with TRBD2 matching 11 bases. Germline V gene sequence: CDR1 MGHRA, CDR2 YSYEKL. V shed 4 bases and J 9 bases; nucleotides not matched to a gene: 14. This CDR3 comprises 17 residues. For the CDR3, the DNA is TGCGCCAGCAGCCCCCGTCGGATTAGCGGGAGGGAAGGTGAGCAGTTCTTC. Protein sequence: CASSPRRISGREGEQFF.

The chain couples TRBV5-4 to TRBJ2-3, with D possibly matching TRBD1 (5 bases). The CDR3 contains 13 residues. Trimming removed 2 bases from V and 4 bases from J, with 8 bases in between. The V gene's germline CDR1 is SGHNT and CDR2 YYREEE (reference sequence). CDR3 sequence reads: CASSLTGSDTQYF. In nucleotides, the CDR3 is TGTGCCAGCAGCTTAACAGGATCAGATACGCAGTATTTT. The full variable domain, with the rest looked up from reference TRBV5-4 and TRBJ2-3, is ETGVTQSPTHLIKTRGQQVTLRCSSQSGHNTVSWYQQALGQGPQFIFQYYREEENGRGNFPPRFSGLQFPNYSSELNVNALELDDSALYLCASSLTGSDTQYFGPGTRLTVL.

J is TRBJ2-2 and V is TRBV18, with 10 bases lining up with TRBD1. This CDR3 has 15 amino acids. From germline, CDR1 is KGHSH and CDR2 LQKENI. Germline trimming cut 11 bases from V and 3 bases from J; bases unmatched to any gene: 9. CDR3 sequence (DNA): TGTGCCGGGGCTGACAGGGGGCTACACACCGGGGAGCTGTTTTTT. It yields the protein CAGADRGLHTGELFF.

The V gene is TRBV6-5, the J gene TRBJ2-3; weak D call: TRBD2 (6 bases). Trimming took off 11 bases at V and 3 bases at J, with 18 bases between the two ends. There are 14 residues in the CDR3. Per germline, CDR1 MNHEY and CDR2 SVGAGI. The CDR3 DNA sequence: TGTGCCCACTCCCGGACTACTCGTACAGATACGCAGTATTTT. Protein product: CAHSRTTRTDTQYF.

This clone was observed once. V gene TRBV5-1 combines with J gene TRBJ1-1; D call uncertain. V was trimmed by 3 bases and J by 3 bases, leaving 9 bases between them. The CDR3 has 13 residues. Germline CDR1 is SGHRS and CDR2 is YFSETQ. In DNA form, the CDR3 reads TGCGCCAGCAGCTCCCAGGCTGACACTGAAGCTTTCTTT. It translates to CASSSQADTEAFF.

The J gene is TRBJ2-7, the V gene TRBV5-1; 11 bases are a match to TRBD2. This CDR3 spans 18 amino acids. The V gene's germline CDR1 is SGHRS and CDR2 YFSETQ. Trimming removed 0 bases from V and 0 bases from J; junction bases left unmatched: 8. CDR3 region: CASSLGVASGGSSYEQYV. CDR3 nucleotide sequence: TGCGCCAGCAGCTTGGGTGTAGCTAGCGGGGGGAGCTCCTACGAGCAGTACGTC.

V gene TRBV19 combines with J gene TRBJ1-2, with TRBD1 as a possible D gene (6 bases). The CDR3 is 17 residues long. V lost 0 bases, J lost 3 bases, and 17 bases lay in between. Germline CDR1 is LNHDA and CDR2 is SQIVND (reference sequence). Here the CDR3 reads CASSIDRGRGIDYGYTF. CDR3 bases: TGTGCCAGTAGTATAGATCGCGGCAGGGGAATAGACTATGGCTACACCTTC.